The 11 T cell receptor beta chains below all came from one sample that was sequenced in a study of T cell responses to AZD1222 COVID-19 vaccine. Here immunoSEQ multiplex PCR was the method, and the copy in TCRdb shows in-frame clones only, minus some. The top ten hold about 1.5% of the sample, which has about 100,000 clones, about nine tenths seen once. The sample was peripheral blood, taken on day 0 of AZD1222 vaccination. All receptors come from an adult in good health.

The chain joins TRBV6-5 to TRBJ1-1; 8 bases map to TRBD1. CDR1 is MNHEY, CDR2 SVGAGI, per germline. The CDR3 has 14 residues. After removal of 5 bases from V and 7 bases from J, the junction contained 9 bases not matched to a gene. The CDR3 loop reads CASSQYGTGYEAFF. The CDR3 region has the DNA TGTGCCAGCAGTCAGTATGGGACAGGATATGAAGCTTTCTTT.

V gene TRBV6-2 or TRBV6-3 combines with J gene TRBJ1-6; D gene uncertain. The CDR3 is 13 residues long. Germline assignment: CDR1 MNHEY and CDR2 SVGEGT. V lost 4 bases and J 7 bases, leaving 8 bases between the germline ends. For the CDR3, the DNA is TGTGCCAGCAGTTTGGACGGGAATTCACCCCTCCACTTT. It is translated as CASSLDGNSPLHF.

The CDR3 protein is CASSTSDTQYF. CDR3 nucleotide sequence: TGTGCCAGCAGCACCTCCGATACGCAGTATTTT. This chain connects TRBV28 to TRBJ2-3; D gene uncertain. The CDR3 length is 11 residues. Trimming cost V 6 bases and J 6 bases, with 7 bases left between them. Germline V gene lookup returns CDR1 MDHEN and CDR2 SYDVKM. The whole variable domain, remainder taken from reference TRBV28 and TRBJ2-3, is DVKVTQSSRYLVKRTGEKVFLECVQDMDHENMFWYRQDPGLGLRLIYFSYDVKMKEKGDIPEGYSVSREKKERFSLILESASTNQTSMYLCASSTSDTQYFGPGTRLTVL.

The chain employs TRBV11-3 and TRBJ1-1; no clear D. CDR3 length: 13 amino acids. Trimming took off 3 bases at V and 5 bases at J, with 10 bases between the two ends. Germline values: CDR1 SGHNT, CDR2 YENEEA. In DNA, the CDR3 is TGTGCCAGCAGCTTGGGGAGTAGAACTGAAGCTTTCTTT. It specifies CASSLGSRTEAFF. The variable domain in full, with the rest retrieved from reference TRBV11-3 and TRBJ1-1, is EAGVVQSPRYKIIEKKQPVAFWCNPISGHNTLYWYLQNLGQGPELLIRYENEEAVDDSQLPKDRFSAERLKGVDSTLKIQPAELGDSAVYLCASSLGSRTEAFFGQGTRLTVV.

This chain links TRBV25-1 with TRBJ1-2, with D unclear. The CDR3 is 12 amino acids. Germline V gene data show CDR1 as MGHDK and CDR2 as SYGVNS. Trimming cost V 2 bases and J 6 bases, with 7 bases left between them. Written as DNA, the CDR3 is TGTGCCAGCAGTGAAGGAGGAAATGGCTACACCTTC. It codes for CASSEGGNGYTF.

The rearrangement links TRBV12-3 or TRBV12-4 to TRBJ1-4, with a tentative D call TRBD1 (5 bases). The CDR3 length is 13 residues. V was pared by 2 bases and J by 7 bases, with 8 bases between. CDR3 amino acids: CASSLRQGEKLFF. For the CDR3, the DNA is TGTGCCAGCAGTTTACGGCAGGGTGAAAAACTGTTTTTT.

The chain is built from TRBV5-1 and TRBJ1-1, with D hard to call. V dropped 4 bases and J dropped 0 bases, with 10 bases sitting between them. Germline V gene sequence: CDR1 SGHRS, CDR2 YFSETQ. This CDR3 is built from 14 residues. The CDR3 DNA follows: TGCGCCAGCAGCCTTGACACAGTGAACACTGAAGCTTTCTTT. This translates into CASSLDTVNTEAFF.

This clone was detected only once. The chain has TRBV7-2 and TRBJ1-1; the D gene is possibly TRBD1 (5 bases). The CDR3 spans 13 residues. Per the germline V gene, CDR1 is SGHTA and CDR2 is FQGNSA. The V and J ends lost 0 bases and 4 bases respectively, with 6 bases between them. This CDR3 is CASSLAGTTEAFF. As DNA, the CDR3 is TGTGCCAGCAGCTTAGCTGGGACCACTGAAGCTTTCTTT.

The chain has TRBV28 and TRBJ2-3, with 13 bases aligning to TRBD2. Germline lookup yields CDR1 MDHEN and CDR2 SYDVKM. With V trimmed by 3 bases and J by 0 bases, 6 bases remained unmatched. The CDR3 sequence is 18 residues long. This chain's CDR3 is CASSLMTSGGTSTDTQYF. The CDR3 DNA is TGTGCCAGCAGTTTGATGACTAGCGGGGGGACTAGCACAGATACGCAGTATTTT.

This clone was counted once. The CDR3 loop is CASSRDPLTASHYGYTF. The DNA for the CDR3 is TGTGCCAGCAGCCGAGACCCCTTGACAGCCTCCCACTATGGCTACACCTTC. The chain carries TRBV4-2 and TRBJ1-2; maybe TRBD1 (5 bases). V was shortened by 4 bases and J by 3 bases, with 21 bases between the two germline ends. The CDR3 loop spans 17 amino acids. Germline assignment: CDR1 LGHNA and CDR2 YNFKEQ.

The J gene is TRBJ1-1, the V gene TRBV4-2; unclear D gene. Trimming removed 0 bases at V and 1 base at J, with 9 bases between. Germline V CDR1 and CDR2: LGHNA, YNFKEQ. The CDR3 sequence is 15 residues long. The CDR3 nucleotides read TGTGCCAGCAGCCAAGAGCGGTACCCGAACACTGAAGCTTTCTTT. As protein: CASSQERYPNTEAFF.